The rows below give T cell receptor beta chains drawn from one sample of a study of CD8+ T cells in alopecia areata. Produced via immunoSEQ multiplex PCR; TCRdb's table is partial and in-frame only. The sample lists roughly 120,000 clones, approximately 53% occurring once. The starting material was CD4+ T cells sorted from blood, obtained at week 4, from a patient treated with tofacitinib. The receptors derive from a human donor with alopecia areata. Both conserved end residues are part of each CDR3. The order of the fields is V gene, clone size, J gene, D gene, CDR3 DNA, CDR3 protein. A D gene is named only where the DNA matches it firmly. Size tells how often a clone was seen (once, few, many) or the class of an expanded clone, and some rows leave it out.

>TRBV30|-|TRBJ2-7|-
TGTGCCTGGAGGCCGACAGACTCCTACGAGCAGTACTTC
CAWRPTDSYEQYF
>TRBV12-5|-|TRBJ2-1|-
TGTGCTAGTGGGGGCCTGTTCTTC
CASGGLFF
>TRBV27|many|TRBJ1-4|TRBD1
TGTGCCAGCAGTCTGAACAGGGGGCTGAATGAAAAACTGTTTTTT
CASSLNRGLNEKLFF
>TRBV9|-|TRBJ2-1|-
TGTGCCAGCAGCCTCTCCTACAATGAGCAGTTCTTC
CASSLSYNEQFF
>TRBV29-1|few|TRBJ2-2|-
TGCAGCGTTGTTCGGGGTTACACCGGGGAGCTGTTTTTT
CSVVRGYTGELFF
>TRBV6-6|-|TRBJ2-2|TRBD2
TGTGCCAGCACCCCCCGCGGGGGTCACGGGGAGCTGTTTTTT
CASTPRGGHGELFF
>TRBV30|-|TRBJ1-1|-
TGTGCCTGGAGTGTACTTGGGGACACTGAAGCTTTCTTT
CAWSVLGDTEAFF
>TRBV30|-|TRBJ2-7|-
TGTGCCTGGAGTTTTAGGGACTTCGGCGAGCAGTACTTC
CAWSFRDFGEQYF
>TRBV5-1|-|TRBJ2-7|TRBD2
TGCGCCAGCAGGTCCGGGACTACCTCCTACGAGCAGTACTTC
CASRSGTTSYEQYF
>TRBV6-6|-|TRBJ1-2|-
TGTGCCAGCAGACGAAGAGGCTACACCTTC
CASRRRGYTF
>TRBV7-8|-|TRBJ2-1|TRBD2
TGTGCCAGCTACGAGCGGGAGGTTCTTGGTTATGAGCAGTTCTTC
CASYEREVLGYEQFF
>TRBV25-1|-|TRBJ2-1|-
TGTGCCAGCAGGGGGGGCCGTAATGAGCAGTTCTTC
CASRGGRNEQFF
>TRBV27|-|TRBJ2-3|-
TGTGCCAGCAGTTTATCCGATAGCACAGATACGCAGTATTTT
CASSLSDSTDTQYF
>TRBV30|-|TRBJ2-7|-
TGTGCCTGGACTCGATCCTACGAGCAGTACTTC
CAWTRSYEQYF